The 30 T cell receptor beta chains presented below share a single source sample, sequenced in a study of Graves' ophthalmopathy and Graves' hyperthyroidism. As the template, RNA transcripts were used to amplify TCR beta CDR3 regions. A first-round RT-PCR used HTBI primers, followed by a second-round multiplex PCR. Each CDR3 protein is one row after TCRdb ran MiXCR on the multiplex PCR reads. This table has approximately 460,000 distinct CDR3 sequences, under 15% appearing once. Sequenced sample: blood. Receptor source: a woman aged 25 to 39 with Graves' ophthalmopathy.

There are a few counts of this clonotype. V is TRBV3-1 and J is TRBJ1-1, with D perhaps matching TRBD1 (6 bases). Trimming took off 3 bases at V and 11 bases at J, with 19 bases between the two ends. This CDR3 contains 14 residues. Germline V CDR1 and CDR2: LGHDT, YNNKEL (reference sequence). CDR3 nucleotides: TGTGCCAGCAGCCAGTCCAGGGGAAGGGGTGATGCTTTCTTT. Protein product: CASSQSRGRGDAFF.

This clonotype was detected only a few times. This chain links TRBV3-1 with TRBJ2-2; D is possibly TRBD1 (6 bases). V lost 4 bases to trimming and J lost 2 bases, with 20 bases between them. The germline V gene encodes CDR1 LGHDT and CDR2 YNNKEL (reference sequence). The CDR3 totals 18 residues. In DNA form, the CDR3 reads TGTGCCAGCAGCCTCATACTGGGGCAGGGGACCAACACCGGGGAGCTGTTTTTT. Protein: CASSLILGQGTNTGELFF. Full variable domain (rest looked up from reference TRBV3-1 and TRBJ2-2): DTAVSQTPKYLVTQMGNDKSIKCEQNLGHDTMYWYKQDSKKFLKIMFSYNNKELIINETVPNRFSPKSPDKAHLNLHINSLELGDSAVYFCASSLILGQGTNTGELFFGEGSRLTVL.

At least ten counts were recorded for this clonotype. The chain couples TRBV20-1 to TRBJ1-5, with 8 nucleotides matching TRBD1. Germline loops: CDR1 DFQATT, CDR2 SNEGSKA (reference sequence). The CDR3 spans 16 residues. The V and J ends lost 3 bases and 3 bases, in that order; junction bases with no gene match: 10. The CDR3 region has the DNA TGCAGTGCTAGTGTCCGGGACAGGCCGTCCAATCAGCCCCAGCATTTT. Its translation: CSASVRDRPSNQPQHF.

Many counts were recorded for this clonotype. The chain joins TRBV27 to TRBJ1-6, with a tentative D call TRBD1 (5 bases). The germline CDR1 and CDR2 sequences are MNHEY and SMNVEV (reference sequence). This CDR3 comprises 16 residues. Trimming removed 5 bases from V and 7 bases from J, with 18 bases in between. Written as DNA, the CDR3 is TGTGCCAGCAGTCACCGCAGGGCCGAAAAGAATTCACCCCTCCACTTT. It codes for CASSHRRAEKNSPLHF.

This clonotype has just a few counts. The V gene is TRBV25-1, the J gene TRBJ1-1; D call uncertain. The CDR3 is 14 amino acids. Trimming stripped 4 bases from V and 3 bases from J, with 12 bases between. Germline loops: CDR1 MGHDK, CDR2 SYGVNS. The CDR3 DNA reads as TGTGCCAGCAGTGGGGCCTCGGGGTACACTGAAGCTTTCTTT. It encodes CASSGASGYTEAFF.

This clonotype was recorded many times. This sequence joins TRBV20-1 and TRBJ2-7, with TRBD2 as a possible D gene (7 bases). V was clipped by 3 bases and J by 4 bases, with 19 bases between them. From germline, CDR1 is DFQATT and CDR2 SNEGSKA (reference sequence). The CDR3 length is 15 residues. In DNA form, the CDR3 reads TGCAGTGCTAGCGACCACGGGGGGCCGGGGTACGAGCAGTACTTC. This gives the protein CSASDHGGPGYEQYF.

This clonotype was picked up many times. The genes are TRBV7-2 and TRBJ2-7; D might be TRBD2 (7 bases). The germline V gene has CDR1 SGHTA and CDR2 FQGNSA. The CDR3 covers 14 residues. V lost 5 bases, J lost 6 bases, and 17 bases lay in between. CDR3 in DNA: TGTGCCAGCAGCCCCAGGCAGGGAGGGGGCGAGCAGTACTTC. Amino acid sequence: CASSPRQGGGEQYF.

This clonotype was detected ten times or more. This chain uses TRBV6-5 with TRBJ1-2; D perhaps matches TRBD1 (5 bases). V lost 2 bases, J lost 3 bases, and 16 bases lay in between. Germline-derived CDR1 and CDR2 are MNHEY and SVGAGI. The length of the CDR3 is 16 residues. The CDR3 DNA reads as TGTGCCAGCAGTTACCTCCTAGATGGGGGTGACTATGGCTACACCTTC. This gives the protein CASSYLLDGGDYGYTF.

To note about this clonotype: A much larger clone is a single base away; this may be a read error. The V and J genes are TRBV28 and TRBJ1-1, with 9 bases lining up with TRBD1. The CDR3 is 14 amino acids. Germline V lookup: CDR1 MDHEN, CDR2 SYDVKM. The DNA of the CDR3 is TGTGCCAGCAGTTGGGACAGGGTTGACACTGAAGCTTGCTTT. This translates into CASSWDRVDTEACF.

This clonotype showed up many times. This chain uses TRBV20-1 with TRBJ2-4; D call uncertain. The CDR3 length is 14 residues. Germline values: CDR1 DFQATT, CDR2 SNEGSKA (reference sequence). Trimming pared 0 bases from V and 3 bases from J, leaving 9 bases between. The CDR3: CSARDGRDKNIQYF. As DNA, the CDR3 is TGCAGTGCTAGAGACGGTAGAGACAAAAACATTCAGTACTTC.

The V call is TRBV6-2 or TRBV6-3, the J call TRBJ2-7; 13 nucleotides match TRBD2. Germline assignment: CDR1 MNHEY and CDR2 SVGEGT. CDR3 length: 14 residues. With 7 bases clipped from V and 9 bases from J, the junction kept 9 bases outside the gene matches. The CDR3 protein is CASTARLAGGGQYF. The CDR3 DNA reads TGTGCCAGCACCGCCAGACTAGCGGGAGGTGGGCAGTACTTC.

There are many counts of this clonotype. This rearrangement joins TRBV6-1 to TRBJ1-2; D gene unclear. V was clipped by 4 bases and J by 4 bases, with 4 bases between them. CDR3 length: 11 residues. CDR1 is MNHNS, CDR2 SASEGT, per germline. In DNA, the CDR3 is TGTGCCAGCAGTGGCGGCTATGGCTACACCTTC. This gives the protein CASSGGYGYTF.

This clonotype was observed many times. V usage is TRBV20-1 and J usage is TRBJ2-4, with 11 bases lining up with TRBD2. This CDR3 is 18 amino acids long. Looked up from germline, CDR1 is DFQATT and CDR2 is SNEGSKA (reference sequence). The V segment lost 4 bases and the J segment 0 bases; nucleotides outside the gene matches: 11. The CDR3 DNA reads TGCAGTGCTACACCCGTGGTAGCGGGAGGGCTAGCCAAAAACATTCAGTACTTC. Its translation: CSATPVVAGGLAKNIQYF.

Points on this clonotype: This may be a read error, as it is one base from a much larger clone. The genes are TRBV15 and TRBJ2-5, with D perhaps TRBD1 (6 bases). Germline-derived CDR1 and CDR2 are LNHNV and YYDKDF (reference sequence). The CDR3 is made up of 16 amino acids. The CDR3 DNA reads as TGTGCCACCAGCAGAAATGCCGGGACACCAAAAGAGAGCCAGTACTTC. Translated: CATSRNAGTPKESQYF.

This clonotype was recorded many times. The chain links TRBV10-3 to TRBJ2-7; weak D call: TRBD2 (5 bases). Trimming removed 10 bases at V and 3 bases at J, with 22 bases between. This CDR3 comprises 15 residues. Germline V lookup: CDR1 ENHRY, CDR2 SYGVKD. CDR3 bases: TGTGCCACCCAACTAGTTAAGGATCGCGACTACGAGCAGTACTTC. It specifies CATQLVKDRDYEQYF.

V is TRBV19 and J is TRBJ1-1, with 8 bases lining up with TRBD1. Unmatched junction bases numbered 13, after V lost 6 bases and J lost 4 bases. CDR3 length: 16 residues. CDR1 LNHDA and CDR2 SQIVND come from the germline V gene (reference sequence). In DNA form, the CDR3 reads TGTGCCAGTAGGTGGACAGGGCGGTCCTTGAGCACTGAAGCTTTCTTT. It yields the protein CASRWTGRSLSTEAFF.

This clonotype was detected ten times or more. The chain joins TRBV28 to TRBJ1-2; D is unresolved. Between the trimmed V and J ends, which lost 7 bases and 5 bases, there was a span of 14 bases. The CDR3 contains 13 residues. CDR1 and CDR2 (germline): MDHEN, SYDVKM. The CDR3 DNA sequence: TGTGCCAGCACCTCCTCTCGATTTTATGGCTACACCTTC. This encodes CASTSSRFYGYTF.

The sample holds many counts of this clonotype. V usage is TRBV15 and J usage is TRBJ1-1, with D hard to call. Germline assignment: CDR1 LNHNV and CDR2 YYDKDF (reference sequence). This CDR3 has 12 amino acids. V was clipped by 4 bases and J by 7 bases, with 10 bases between them. CDR3 sequence (DNA): TGTGCCACCAGCACCGGAACGCTTGAAGCTTTCTTT. Protein sequence: CATSTGTLEAFF.

This clonotype was recorded at least ten times. The chain links TRBV7-3 to TRBJ2-5; D remains ambiguous. There are 13 residues in the CDR3. V shed 0 bases and J shed 4 bases, with 6 bases lying between them. The V gene's germline CDR1 is SGHTA and CDR2 FQGTGA. The CDR3 is CASSLTVGETQYF. CDR3 DNA: TGTGCCAGCAGCTTAACCGTTGGAGAGACCCAGTACTTC.

The table lists this clonotype with many counts. CDR3 region: CASSQLAGENHDEQYF. The CDR3 bases are TGCGCCAGCAGCCAACTAGCGGGAGAGAATCATGACGAGCAGTACTTC. The J gene is TRBJ2-7, the V gene TRBV5-1, with 11 bases fitting TRBD2. CDR3 length: 16 residues. V shed 4 bases, J shed 5 bases, and the junction held 11 bases outside the gene matches. CDR1 SGHRS and CDR2 YFSETQ come from the germline V gene.

This clonotype has at least ten counts. V and J are TRBV14 and TRBJ2-7; no clear D gene. Looked up from germline, CDR1 is SGHDN and CDR2 is FVKESK. The germline V and J ends were trimmed by 0 bases and 2 bases, with 8 bases remaining between them. The CDR3 length is 14 residues. CDR3 protein: CASSQDYGPYEQYF. In DNA form, the CDR3 reads TGTGCCAGCAGCCAAGATTATGGACCCTACGAGCAGTACTTC. Full variable domain (remainder filled in from reference TRBV14 and TRBJ2-7): EAGVTQFPSHSVIEKGQTVTLRCDPISGHDNLYWYRRVMGKEIKFLLHFVKESKQDESGMPNNRFLAERTGGTYSTLKVQPAELEDSGVYFCASSQDYGPYEQYFGPGTRLTVT.

Ten or more counts support this clonotype. The chain uses TRBV7-3 and TRBJ2-3, with D uncertain. Germline V gene lookup returns CDR1 SGHTA and CDR2 FQGTGA. The CDR3 runs 14 residues. V lost 0 bases to trimming and J lost 2 bases, with 6 bases between them. The chain's CDR3 is CASSLTKDTDTQYF. CDR3 sequence (DNA): TGTGCCAGCAGCTTAACAAAGGACACAGATACGCAGTATTTT.

This clonotype appeared many times. This sequence joins TRBV12-3 or TRBV12-4 and TRBJ2-5; possible D gene TRBD2, 6 bases. The V end was cut by 5 bases, the J end by 3 bases, with 22 bases between. This CDR3 is built from 17 residues. CDR3 DNA: TGTGCCAGCAGTCCCGCATCTCGGGGGAGCCCAGAAGAGACCCAGTACTTC. The encoded protein is CASSPASRGSPEETQYF.

This clonotype was recorded many times. The V and J genes are TRBV6-5 and TRBJ1-2; TRBD1 might be the D (6 bases). V lost 6 bases and J lost 4, with 15 bases in between. Germline V gene data show CDR1 as MNHEY and CDR2 as SVGAGI. This CDR3 is built from 14 residues. In DNA, the CDR3 is TGTGCCAGCAGCTCATGGGACAACTTCTATGGCTACACCTTC. Translating it yields CASSSWDNFYGYTF.

This clonotype showed up many times. This rearrangement joins TRBV20-1 to TRBJ1-1; D is undetermined. CDR1 is DFQATT and CDR2 is SNEGSKA in the germline V gene (reference sequence). The CDR3 has 13 residues. V dropped 0 bases and J dropped 1 base, with 6 bases sitting between them. This chain's CDR3 is CSARDPGNTEAFF. As DNA, the CDR3 is TGCAGTGCTAGAGATCCAGGGAACACTGAAGCTTTCTTT.

This clonotype was detected ten times or more. V gene TRBV12-3 or TRBV12-4 combines with J gene TRBJ2-7; D unclear. Trimming removed 3 bases from V and 0 bases from J, with 9 bases in between. The CDR3 runs to 14 residues. The CDR3 bases are TGTGCCAGCAGTTTTGGGATGAGCTCCTACGAGCAGTACTTC. It encodes CASSFGMSSYEQYF.

J is TRBJ2-5 and V is TRBV6-1; tentatively, D is TRBD1 or TRBD2 (6 bases each). The CDR3 is made up of 16 amino acids. Trimming shortened V by 4 bases and J by 5 bases, and 20 bases separated the two germline ends. CDR1 is MNHNS and CDR2 is SASEGT in the germline V gene. The CDR3 is CASSAVRGAMGETQYF. CDR3 sequence (DNA): TGTGCCAGCAGTGCGGTGAGGGGGGCGATGGGGGAGACCCAGTACTTC.

The gene calls are TRBV28 and TRBJ2-2, with D unclear. CDR1 is MDHEN, CDR2 SYDVKM, per germline. Trimming cost V 3 bases and J 3 bases, with 17 bases left between them. The CDR3 runs to 17 residues. The DNA of the CDR3 is TGTGCCAGCAGTTTTCCCCCCCGCCGCACTCACACCGGGGAGCTGTTTTTT. This translates into CASSFPPRRTHTGELFF.

This clonotype was seen repeatedly, ten times or more. CDR3 DNA sequence: TGTGCCAGCAGTGAACCCTTTCAGGGTTCTGAAGCTTTCTTT. This codes for CASSEPFQGSEAFF. The chain is built from TRBV6-1 and TRBJ1-1; possibly TRBD1 for D (5 bases). V was trimmed by 2 bases and J by 6 bases, leaving 13 bases between them. The CDR3 has 14 amino acids. Per the germline V gene, CDR1 is MNHNS and CDR2 is SASEGT.

This clonotype was detected ten times or more. The chain joins TRBV5-1 to TRBJ2-7; D tentatively fits TRBD1 or TRBD2 (5 bases each). The V gene's germline CDR1 is SGHRS and CDR2 YFSETQ. Trimming shortened V by 3 bases and J by 2 bases, and 9 bases separated the two germline ends. This CDR3 contains 13 residues. In nucleotides, the CDR3 is TGCGCCAGCAGCTGGGACGGAGCCTACGAGCAGTACTTC. As protein: CASSWDGAYEQYF.